These 2 T cell receptor beta chains came from one sample sequenced in a study of STAT5B mutations in CD4+ large granular lymphocyte leukemia. The repertoire was sequenced with immunoSEQ multiplex PCR; TCRdb's copy has only in-frame clones and lacks some. The data show 20,000 to 25,000 clones, roughly 75% seen once. Specimen: CD4+ T cells from blood buffy coats. The source is a human donor in good health.

This chain joins TRBV4-1 and TRBJ1-2, with TRBD1 as a possible D gene (5 bases). This CDR3 is built from 16 residues. The germline CDR1 and CDR2 sequences are MGHRA and YSYEKL. Between the trimmed V and J ends, which lost 0 bases and 2 bases, there was a span of 13 bases. The CDR3 nucleotides read TGCGCCAGCAGCCAAGAATTGGCCAGGGAGAACTATGGCTACACCTTC. Translating gives CASSQELARENYGYTF.

This clone was observed once. V and J are TRBV27 and TRBJ1-2; D is possibly TRBD1 (6 bases). CDR3 length: 15 amino acids. CDR1 is MNHEY, CDR2 SMNVEV, per germline (reference sequence). V shed 7 bases and J shed 8 bases, with 23 bases lying between them. CDR3 in amino acids: CASTSPGAGTQGYTF. The CDR3 coding sequence is TGTGCCAGCACCTCTCCAGGGGCCGGGACCCAGGGCTACACCTTC.